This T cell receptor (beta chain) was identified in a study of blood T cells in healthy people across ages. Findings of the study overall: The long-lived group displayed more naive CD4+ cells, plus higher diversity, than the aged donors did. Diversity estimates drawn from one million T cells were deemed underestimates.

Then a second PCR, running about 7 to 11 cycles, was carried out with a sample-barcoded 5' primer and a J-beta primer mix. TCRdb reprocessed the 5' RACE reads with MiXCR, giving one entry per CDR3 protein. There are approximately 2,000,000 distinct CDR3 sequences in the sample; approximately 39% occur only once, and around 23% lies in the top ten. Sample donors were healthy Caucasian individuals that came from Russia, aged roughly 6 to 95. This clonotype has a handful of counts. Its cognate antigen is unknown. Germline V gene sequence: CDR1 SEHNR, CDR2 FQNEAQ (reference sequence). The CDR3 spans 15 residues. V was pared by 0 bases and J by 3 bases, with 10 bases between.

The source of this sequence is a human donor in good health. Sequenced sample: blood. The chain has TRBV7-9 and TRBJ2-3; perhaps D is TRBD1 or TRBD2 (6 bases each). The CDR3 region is CASSLAGGATDTQYF. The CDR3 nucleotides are TGTGCCAGCAGCTTAGCGGGGGGCGCAACAGATACGCAGTATTTT.